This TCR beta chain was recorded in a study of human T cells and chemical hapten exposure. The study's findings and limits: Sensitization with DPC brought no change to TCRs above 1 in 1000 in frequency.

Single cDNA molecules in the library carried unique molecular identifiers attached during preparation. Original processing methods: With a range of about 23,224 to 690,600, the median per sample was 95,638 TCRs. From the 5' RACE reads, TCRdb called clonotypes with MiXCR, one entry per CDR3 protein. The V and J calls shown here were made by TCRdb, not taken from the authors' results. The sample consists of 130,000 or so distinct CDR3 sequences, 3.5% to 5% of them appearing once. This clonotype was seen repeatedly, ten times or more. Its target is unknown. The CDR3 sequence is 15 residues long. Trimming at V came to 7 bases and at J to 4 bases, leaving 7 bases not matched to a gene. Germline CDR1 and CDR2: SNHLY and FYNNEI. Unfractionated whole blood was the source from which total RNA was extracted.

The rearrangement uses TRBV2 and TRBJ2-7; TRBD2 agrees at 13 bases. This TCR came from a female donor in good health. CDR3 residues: CASILGLAGVYEQYF. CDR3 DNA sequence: TGTGCCAGCATTCTAGGACTAGCGGGGGTTTACGAGCAGTACTTC. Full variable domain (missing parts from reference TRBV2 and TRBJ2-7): EPEVTQTPSHQVTQMGQEVILRCVPISNHLYFYWYRQILGQKVEFLVSFYNNEISEKSEIFDDQFSVERPDGSNFTLKIRSTKLEDSAMYFCASILGLAGVYEQYFGPGTRLTVT.